Listed below are T cell receptor beta chains from one sample, sequenced in a study of T cell repertoires in MIS-A myocarditis. Profiled with immunoSEQ multiplex PCR; TCRdb holds only in-frame clones, not every one. The repertoire has about 11,000 clones, roughly 83% of them found once; the top ten carry around 29%. Sequencing used right ventricle heart tissue obtained at autopsy. The receptors derive from a man between 18 and 35 years old with fulminant myocarditis from multisystem inflammatory syndrome in adults (MIS-A) after COVID-19. Each CDR3 is given with its conserved first and last residue. A D gene is named only where the DNA matches it firmly. For some rows the clone size is stated as once, few or many, or as a class when expanded; others skip it.

J: TRBJ1-3
V: TRBV15
D: TRBD1
size: .
CDR3: CATSRIQGSGNTIYF
DNA: TGTGCCACCAGCAGAATACAGGGGTCTGGAAACACCATATATTTT

J: TRBJ2-1
V: TRBV19
D: TRBD1
size: .
CDR3: CASRAGGDRSNNEQFF
DNA: TGTGCCAGTAGAGCGGGTGGGGACAGGTCCAACAATGAGCAGTTCTTC

J: TRBJ2-1
V: TRBV4-2
D: .
size: .
CDR3: CASSQDGTYNEQFF
DNA: TGTGCCAGCAGCCAAGATGGGACCTACAATGAGCAGTTCTTC

J: TRBJ1-1
V: TRBV4-1
D: .
size: .
CDR3: CASSQDKNTEAFF
DNA: TGCGCCAGCAGCCAAGATAAGAACACTGAAGCTTTCTTT

J: TRBJ2-4
V: TRBV6-5
D: .
size: once
CDR3: CASSYVGAEDIQYF
DNA: TGTGCCAGCAGTTATGTTGGGGCCGAGGACATTCAGTACTTC

J: TRBJ2-1
V: TRBV6-2/TRBV6-3
D: TRBD2
size: .
CDR3: CASSYSRGRAIEQFF
DNA: TGTGCCAGCAGTTACTCTCGGGGGAGGGCCATTGAGCAGTTCTTC

J: TRBJ2-7
V: TRBV6-5
D: .
size: once
CDR3: CASSTESYEQYF
DNA: TGTGCCAGCAGCACAGAGTCCTACGAGCAGTACTTC

J: TRBJ2-7
V: TRBV5-1
D: .
size: few
CDR3: CASSETVGYSYEQYF
DNA: TGCGCCAGCAGCGAGACCGTCGGCTACTCCTACGAGCAGTACTTC

J: TRBJ2-7
V: TRBV28
D: .
size: .
CDR3: CASSLLSGGGLGEQYF
DNA: TGTGCCAGCAGTTTATTGTCAGGGGGGGGGCTGGGCGAGCAGTACTTC

J: TRBJ2-7
V: TRBV29-1
D: .
size: .
CDR3: CSVVDRSYEQYF
DNA: TGCAGCGTTGTGGACAGAAGCTACGAGCAGTACTTC

J: TRBJ1-4
V: TRBV4-1
D: .
size: few
CDR3: CASSQAGFATNEKLFF
DNA: TGCGCCAGCAGCCAAGCGGGCTTTGCAACTAATGAAAAACTGTTTTTT

J: TRBJ2-5
V: TRBV11-2
D: .
size: .
CDR3: CASSYRATGTQYF
DNA: TGTGCCAGCAGCTATCGGGCGACGGGGACCCAGTACTTC

J: TRBJ2-3
V: TRBV7-9
D: .
size: once
CDR3: CASSLLGGETTDTQYF
DNA: TGTGCCAGCAGCCTCCTAGGGGGGGAGACTACAGATACGCAGTATTTT

J: TRBJ1-1
V: TRBV2
D: .
size: once
CDR3: CASSYHREGTEAFF
DNA: TGTGCCAGCAGTTACCACAGGGAGGGCACTGAAGCTTTCTTT

J: TRBJ2-1
V: TRBV7-2
D: .
size: .
CDR3: CASSLAAGAGNEQFF
DNA: TGTGCCAGCAGCTTAGCGGCAGGGGCGGGCAATGAGCAGTTCTTC

J: TRBJ2-7
V: TRBV29-1
D: .
size: .
CDR3: CSVVSYEQYF
DNA: TGCAGCGTTGTCAGTTACGAGCAGTACTTC

J: TRBJ2-5
V: TRBV19
D: .
size: .
CDR3: CASSGSSSAQETQYF
DNA: TGTGCCAGTAGCGGGAGCTCTAGCGCCCAAGAGACCCAGTACTTC

J: TRBJ2-1
V: TRBV19
D: .
size: few
CDR3: CASGIGREQFF
DNA: TGTGCCAGTGGGATCGGACGTGAGCAGTTCTTC

J: TRBJ1-5
V: TRBV19
D: TRBD1
size: .
CDR3: CASSPLTGGDQPQHF
DNA: TGTGCCAGTAGTCCCCTGACAGGGGGCGATCAGCCCCAGCATTTT

J: TRBJ2-7
V: TRBV7-9
D: TRBD2
size: .
CDR3: CASSLEGLAGVFEQYF
DNA: TGTGCCAGCAGCTTAGAGGGACTAGCGGGAGTATTCGAGCAGTACTTC

J: TRBJ2-1
V: TRBV15
D: .
size: .
CDR3: CATSRQSAYNEQFF
DNA: TGTGCCACCAGCAGACAGTCCGCCTACAATGAGCAGTTCTTC

J: TRBJ2-7
V: TRBV2
D: .
size: few
CDR3: CASSFPAEQYF
DNA: TGTGCCAGCAGTTTCCCGGCCGAGCAGTACTTC

J: TRBJ1-1
V: TRBV7-6
D: TRBD1
size: .
CDR3: CASSSQQGKHTEAFF
DNA: TGTGCCAGCAGCTCCCAACAGGGGAAGCACACTGAAGCTTTCTTT

J: TRBJ2-3
V: TRBV7-9
D: TRBD2
size: once
CDR3: CASSWGLAGGRKDTQYF
DNA: TGTGCCAGCAGCTGGGGACTAGCGGGAGGGCGTAAAGATACGCAATATTTT

J: TRBJ1-1
V: TRBV5-5
D: TRBD1
size: .
CDR3: CASSQGQINTEAFF
DNA: TGTGCCAGCAGCCAGGGACAGATCAACACTGAAGCTTTCTTT

J: TRBJ2-1
V: TRBV9
D: .
size: .
CDR3: CASATLDINEQFF
DNA: TGTGCCAGCGCGACCCTGGATATCAATGAGCAGTTCTTC

J: TRBJ2-7
V: TRBV29-1
D: .
size: .
CDR3: CSVVINSPQNPYEQYF
DNA: TGCAGCGTTGTGATTAACAGTCCTCAAAACCCCTACGAGCAGTACTTC

J: TRBJ2-3
V: TRBV19
D: .
size: .
CDR3: CASSIQAKSTDTQYF
DNA: TGTGCCAGTAGTATACAAGCGAAAAGCACAGATACGCAGTATTTT

J: TRBJ2-5
V: TRBV18
D: .
size: few
CDR3: CASSPLDEVETQYF
DNA: TGTGCCAGCTCACCACTCGACGAGGTCGAGACCCAGTACTTC

J: TRBJ1-4
V: TRBV9
D: .
size: .
CDR3: CASSQGTARNEKLFF
DNA: TGTGCCAGCAGCCAGGGGACGGCTCGGAATGAAAAACTGTTTTTT

J: TRBJ1-3
V: TRBV7-9
D: TRBD1
size: few
CDR3: CAIEGAFGNTIYF
DNA: TGTGCCATAGAGGGGGCGTTTGGAAACACCATATATTTT